The rows below give T cell receptor beta chains drawn from one sample of a study of T-cell reconstitution after alpha-beta-depleted transplantation in children. TCRdb redid the calling of the PCR reads with MiXCR, one entry per CDR3 protein. The sample records about 200,000 distinct CDR3 sequences, just over 14% being singletons. The input for sequencing was PBMCs from the stem cell graft donor, taken from the stem cell graft. These TCRs come from a human donor who donated a stem cell graft to a child with acute lymphoblastic leukemia. Each CDR3 is given with its conserved first and last residue. D genes are given only for firm matches. Size tells how often a clone was seen (once, few, many) or the class of an expanded clone, and some rows leave it out.

D,size,V,J,CDR3,DNA
TRBD2,many,TRBV7-8,TRBJ2-1,CASSGIIAGIYNEQFF,TGTGCCAGCAGCGGTATTATAGCGGGAATCTACAATGAGCAGTTCTTC
TRBD2,many,TRBV7-2,TRBJ2-5,CASSPPGTSGQETQYF,TGTGCCAGCAGCCCCCCCGGGACTAGCGGGCAAGAGACCCAGTACTTC
.,many,TRBV7-9,TRBJ2-5,CASQRRTAKETQYF,TGTGCCAGCCAAAGGCGGACAGCTAAAGAGACCCAGTACTTC
TRBD1,few,TRBV27,TRBJ1-5,CASSSYGNRGLNQPQHF,TGTGCCAGCAGTTCATATGGGAACAGGGGGCTCAATCAGCCCCAGCATTTT
.,many,TRBV5-1,TRBJ2-3,CASSLGGNPDTQYF,TGCGCCAGCAGCTTGGGCGGGAACCCAGATACGCAGTATTTT
TRBD1,many,TRBV29-1,TRBJ2-7,CSVLTGGGYEQYF,TGCAGCGTCTTAACAGGGGGCGGTTACGAGCAGTACTTC
.,.,TRBV7-7,TRBJ2-1,CASSLGKSGGEQFF,TGTGCTAGCAGCTTAGGAAAATCGGGTGGTGAGCAGTTCTTC
.,many,TRBV29-1,TRBJ2-3,CSVDLRRGSTDTQYF,TGCAGCGTTGACCTCCGGAGGGGAAGCACAGATACGCAGTATTTT
TRBD2,few,TRBV2,TRBJ2-5,CASSAPSGKQETQYF,TGTGCCAGCAGTGCTCCTAGCGGGAAACAAGAGACCCAGTACTTC
TRBD2,.,TRBV10-3,TRBJ2-1,CAIMGSTSGADNEQFF,TGTGCCATCATGGGTTCGACTAGCGGAGCCGACAATGAGCAGTTCTTC
.,many,TRBV5-6,TRBJ1-1,CASSLFFSEAFF,TGTGCCAGCAGCCTTTTCTTCTCTGAAGCTTTCTTT
.,many,TRBV21-1,TRBJ2-7,CASSKVPFDDRELYEQYF,TGTGCCAGCAGCAAAGTCCCTTTTGATGACAGGGAACTCTACGAGCAGTACTTC
.,.,TRBV2,TRBJ2-1,CASIMGPINTREPYNEQFF,TGTGCCAGCATCATGGGCCCGATAAATACTAGAGAACCCTACAATGAGCAGTTCTTC
TRBD2,many,TRBV7-9,TRBJ2-3,CASTGSGRPTDTQYF,TGTGCCAGCACTGGTAGCGGGAGACCCACAGATACGCAGTATTTT
.,many,TRBV5-1,TRBJ2-7,CASTPGTPSYEQYF,TGCGCCAGCACCCCCGGGACGCCCTCCTACGAGCAGTACTTC
.,.,TRBV5-1,TRBJ1-3,CASSLQTDSGNTIYF,TGCGCCAGCAGCCTCCAGACAGACTCTGGAAACACCATATATTTT
.,many,TRBV12-3/TRBV12-4,TRBJ2-5,CASSPRLPETQYF,TGTGCCAGCAGTCCCAGGCTTCCAGAGACCCAGTACTTC
.,many,TRBV5-1,TRBJ2-3,CASSLEAADTQYF,TGCGCCAGCAGCTTGGAGGCGGCAGATACGCAGTATTTT
.,many,TRBV20-1,TRBJ2-1,CSASSRDDLNEQFF,TGCAGTGCTAGTTCCCGGGACGACTTGAATGAGCAGTTCTTC
TRBD1,many,TRBV12-3/TRBV12-4,TRBJ2-1,CASSARGLGNEQFF,TGTGCCAGCAGTGCCAGGGGGCTGGGCAATGAGCAGTTCTTC
.,.,TRBV3-1,TRBJ1-5,CASSLGTAHQPQHF,TGTGCCAGCAGCCTCGGGACGGCTCATCAGCCCCAGCATTTT
TRBD1,.,TRBV7-6,TRBJ2-5,CASTPGTAQETQYF,TGTGCCAGCACCCCTGGGACAGCCCAAGAGACCCAGTACTTC
TRBD2,many,TRBV29-1,TRBJ2-7,CSVNRAGAGEQYF,TGCAGCGTTAACAGAGCGGGAGCGGGCGAGCAGTACTTC
.,many,TRBV5-1,TRBJ2-1,CASSLDPGAENEQFF,TGCGCCAGCAGCTTGGATCCGGGAGCAGAGAATGAGCAGTTCTTC
TRBD2,many,TRBV12-3/TRBV12-4,TRBJ2-1,CASSLSSGGEQFF,TGTGCCAGCAGTTTAAGCTCCGGGGGGGAGCAGTTCTTC
TRBD1,many,TRBV4-1,TRBJ2-6,CASSPRDRGQMGPSGANVLTF,TGCGCCAGCAGCCCACGGGACAGGGGGCAAATGGGCCCATCTGGGGCCAACGTCCTGACTTTC
TRBD1,many,TRBV5-1,TRBJ1-5,CASSPGQGRQPQHF,TGCGCCAGCAGCCCGGGACAGGGCAGACAGCCCCAGCATTTT
TRBD2,many,TRBV7-8,TRBJ2-1,CASSLGSRGLGRSNEQFF,TGTGCCAGCAGCTTAGGTTCTAGGGGACTAGGTCGATCCAATGAGCAGTTCTTC
.,many,TRBV5-1,TRBJ2-1,CASSPRPTTVNEQFF,TGCGCCAGCAGCCCTAGACCCACAACGGTCAATGAGCAGTTCTTC
.,many,TRBV5-4,TRBJ2-1,CASSLSRDIFYGGDIGGQFF,TGTGCCAGCAGCTTAAGTAGGGACATCTTTTATGGGGGGGACATTGGTGGGCAGTTCTTC
TRBD1,once,TRBV7-9,TRBJ2-3,CASSLRDRVKDTQYF,TGTGCCAGCAGCTTGCGGGACAGGGTGAAAGATACGCAGTATTTT
TRBD1,many,TRBV28,TRBJ2-7,CASSGRGQRGQRRYEQYF,TGTGCCAGCAGTGGCCGGGGACAGCGAGGTCAGCGCCGCTACGAGCAGTACTTC
.,many,TRBV6-5,TRBJ1-1,CASSYSLGRVDTEAFF,TGTGCCAGCAGTTACTCGTTGGGCAGGGTTGACACTGAAGCTTTCTTT
TRBD2,few,TRBV2,TRBJ2-1,CASSEGGRPSYNEQFF,TGTGCCAGCAGTGAAGGCGGGAGGCCCTCCTACAATGAGCAGTTCTTC
TRBD2,many,TRBV19,TRBJ2-1,CASIDGPGGLNEQFF,TGTGCCAGTATAGACGGGCCGGGAGGGTTGAATGAGCAGTTCTTC
TRBD1,many,TRBV4-1,TRBJ1-5,CASSQDGGQWDQPQHF,TGCGCCAGCAGCCAAGACGGGGGACAGTGGGATCAGCCCCAGCATTTT
TRBD2,many,TRBV20-1,TRBJ2-5,CSARDAWREGGETQYF,TGCAGTGCTAGAGATGCCTGGCGGGAGGGCGGAGAGACCCAGTACTTC
.,few,TRBV20-1,TRBJ2-3,CSANKDTQYF,TGCAGTGCTAATAAGGATACGCAGTATTTT
TRBD2,many,TRBV14,TRBJ2-1,CASSQDSASGREQFF,TGTGCCAGCAGCCAAGATAGCGCTAGCGGGAGGGAGCAGTTCTTC
.,.,TRBV11-2,TRBJ1-1,CASSSGVMNTEAFF,TGTGCCAGCAGCTCAGGGGTCATGAACACTGAAGCTTTCTTT
.,.,TRBV6-1,TRBJ1-5,CASSFKGQGSNQPQHF,TGTGCCAGCAGCTTCAAGGGGCAGGGGAGCAATCAGCCCCAGCATTTT
.,many,TRBV20-1,TRBJ1-3,CSAPLGLNSGNTIYF,TGCAGTGCCCCCCTCGGGTTAAACTCTGGAAACACCATATATTTT
TRBD1,.,TRBV5-8,TRBJ1-2,CASSWGTVPNYGYTF,TGTGCCAGCAGCTGGGGGACAGTTCCTAACTATGGCTACACCTTC